This TCR beta chain was profiled in a study of identical twins. A universal primer site arose from template switching, and cDNA bore unique molecular identifiers. TCRdb re-called the 5' RACE reads with MiXCR, one entry per CDR3 protein. The table shows about 460,000 distinct CDR3 sequences, with around 14% occurring only once. Concerning this clonotype itself: The antigen is undetermined.

The CDR3 is made up of 13 amino acids. Germline loops: CDR1 LGHDT, CDR2 YNNKEL (reference sequence). V lost 1 base to trimming and J lost 5 bases, with 8 bases between them. General study points: Beta out-of-frame twin sharing showed a weaker excess. There was more out-of-frame TCR alpha sharing in monozygotic twins than models estimated.

The sample also formed part of further work on yellow fever vaccine responses in identical twins.

The sequenced material came from CD4+ T cells sorted from blood. The clonotype originates from a woman between 18 and 30 years old in good health. This chain joins TRBV3-1 and TRBJ1-2, with D tentatively TRBD1 (5 bases). The CDR3: CASSQGGVYGYTF. The CDR3 region has the DNA TGTGCCAGCAGCCAAGGGGGGGTGTATGGCTACACCTTC.